This T cell receptor beta chain was identified during a study of blood T cell repertoires in COVID-19. In the study overall: Spain, Italy and the United States supplied samples that represented acute and convalescent COVID-19. PBMCs, B-cell-depleted T cells, or T cells provided the cDNA or gDNA that made up the material.

This CDR3 is 13 amino acids long. Trimming left V 4 bases short and J 3 bases short, with 9 bases between. CDR1 is ENHRY, CDR2 SYGVKD, per germline. In the authors' methods: How many nucleated cells were present was estimated from reference gene primer amplification. The protocol was immunoSEQ multiplex PCR, while the TCRdb copy is restricted to in-frame clones and leaves out a portion. D and trimming come from the DNA, and the V and J calls and clone size come from that table. The sample records tens of thousands of clones, 91% being singletons. Sequenced input: peripheral blood. The rearrangement uses TRBV10-3 and TRBJ1-1, with a possible D match to TRBD1 (5 bases). This TCR was sampled from a human donor in a cohort sampled during active COVID-19. This CDR3 reads CAISGRGDTEAFF. DNA for the CDR3: TGTGCCATCAGTGGGAGGGGAGACACTGAAGCTTTCTTT.